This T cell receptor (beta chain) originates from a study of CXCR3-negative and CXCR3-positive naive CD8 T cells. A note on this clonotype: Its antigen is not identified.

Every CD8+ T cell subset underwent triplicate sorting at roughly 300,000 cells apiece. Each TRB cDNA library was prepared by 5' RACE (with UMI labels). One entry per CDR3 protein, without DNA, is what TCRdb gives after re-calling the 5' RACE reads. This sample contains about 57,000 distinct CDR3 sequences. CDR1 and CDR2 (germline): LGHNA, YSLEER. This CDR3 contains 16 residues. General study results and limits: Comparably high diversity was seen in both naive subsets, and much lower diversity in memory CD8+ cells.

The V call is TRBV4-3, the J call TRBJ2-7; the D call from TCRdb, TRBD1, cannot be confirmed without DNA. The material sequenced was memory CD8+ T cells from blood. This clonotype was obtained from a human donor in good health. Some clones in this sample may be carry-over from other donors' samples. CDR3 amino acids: CASSQDLVGGTDEQYF.